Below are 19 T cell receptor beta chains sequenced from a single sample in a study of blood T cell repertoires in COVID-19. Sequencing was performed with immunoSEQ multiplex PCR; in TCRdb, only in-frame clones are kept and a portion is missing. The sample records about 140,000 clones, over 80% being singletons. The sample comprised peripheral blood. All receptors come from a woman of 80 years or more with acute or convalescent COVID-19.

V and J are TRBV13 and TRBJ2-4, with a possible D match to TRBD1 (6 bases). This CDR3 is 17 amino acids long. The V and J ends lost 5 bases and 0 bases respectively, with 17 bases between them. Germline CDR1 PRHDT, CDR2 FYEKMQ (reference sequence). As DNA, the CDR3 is TGTGCCAGCAGCGTAGACAGGTTACGCGCAGCCAAAAACATTCAGTACTTC. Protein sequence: CASSVDRLRAAKNIQYF.

This CDR3 is CASSKTVGYEQYF. DNA of the CDR3: TGTGCCAGCAGCAAGACAGTGGGCTACGAGCAGTACTTC. V and J are TRBV11-3 and TRBJ2-7; maybe TRBD1 (5 bases). V dropped 5 bases and J dropped 3 bases, with 11 bases sitting between them. CDR1 SGHNT and CDR2 YENEEA come from the germline V gene. This CDR3 spans 13 amino acids.

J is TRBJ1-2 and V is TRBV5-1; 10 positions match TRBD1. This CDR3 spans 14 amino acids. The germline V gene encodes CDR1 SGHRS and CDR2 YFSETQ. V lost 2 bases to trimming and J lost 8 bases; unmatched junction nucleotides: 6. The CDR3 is CASSLGQGEDGYTF. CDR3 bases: TGCGCCAGCAGCTTAGGACAGGGGGAAGACGGCTACACCTTC.

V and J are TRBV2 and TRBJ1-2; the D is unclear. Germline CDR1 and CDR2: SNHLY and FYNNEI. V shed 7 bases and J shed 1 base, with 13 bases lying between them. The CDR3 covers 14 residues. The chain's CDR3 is CASTAGRLNYGYTF. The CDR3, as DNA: TGTGCCAGCACTGCGGGCCGTCTTAACTATGGCTACACCTTC.

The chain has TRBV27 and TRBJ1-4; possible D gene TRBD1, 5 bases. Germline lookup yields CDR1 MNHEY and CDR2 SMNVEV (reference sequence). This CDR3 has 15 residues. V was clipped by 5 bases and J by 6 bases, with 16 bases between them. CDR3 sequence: CASSPQGTGDEKLFF. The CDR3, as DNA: TGTGCCAGCAGTCCGCAGGGTACTGGGGATGAAAAACTGTTTTTT.

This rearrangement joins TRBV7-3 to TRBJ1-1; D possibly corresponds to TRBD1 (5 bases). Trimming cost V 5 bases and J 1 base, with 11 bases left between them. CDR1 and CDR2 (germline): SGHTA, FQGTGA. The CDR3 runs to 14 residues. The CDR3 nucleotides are TGTGCCAGCAGCCCCCAGGGAGGGAACACTGAAGCTTTCTTT. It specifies CASSPQGGNTEAFF.

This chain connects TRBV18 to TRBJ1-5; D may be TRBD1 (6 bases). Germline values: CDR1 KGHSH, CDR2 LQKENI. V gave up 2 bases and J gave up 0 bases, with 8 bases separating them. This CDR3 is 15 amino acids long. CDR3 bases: TGTGCCAGCTCACCAGGACAGATTAGCAATCAGCCCCAGCATTTT. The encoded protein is CASSPGQISNQPQHF.

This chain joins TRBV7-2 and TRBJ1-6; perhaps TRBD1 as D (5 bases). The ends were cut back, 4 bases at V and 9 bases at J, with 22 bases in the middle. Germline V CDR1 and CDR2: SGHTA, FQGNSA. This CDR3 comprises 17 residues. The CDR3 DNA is TGTGCCAGCAGCTCCAAGGGTTGGGGAGGGGTCGGTTCACCCCTCCACTTT. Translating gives CASSSKGWGGVGSPLHF.

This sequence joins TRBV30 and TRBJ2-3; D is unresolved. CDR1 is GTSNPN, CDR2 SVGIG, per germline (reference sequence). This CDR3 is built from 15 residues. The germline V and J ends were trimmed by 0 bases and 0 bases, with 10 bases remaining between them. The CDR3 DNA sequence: TGTGCCTGGAGTGTTAGACTCTTGAGCACAGATACGCAGTATTTT. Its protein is CAWSVRLLSTDTQYF.

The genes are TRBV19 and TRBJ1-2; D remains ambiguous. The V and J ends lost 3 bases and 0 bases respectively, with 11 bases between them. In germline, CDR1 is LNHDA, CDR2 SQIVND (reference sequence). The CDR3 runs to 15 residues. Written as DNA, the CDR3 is TGTGCCAGTAGTATTCTAACAGTGTCTAACTATGGCTACACCTTC. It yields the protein CASSILTVSNYGYTF.

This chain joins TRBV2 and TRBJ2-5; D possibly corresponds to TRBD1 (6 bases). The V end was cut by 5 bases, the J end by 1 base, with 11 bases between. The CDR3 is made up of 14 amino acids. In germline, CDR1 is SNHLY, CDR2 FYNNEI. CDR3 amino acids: CASSRDIAQETQYF. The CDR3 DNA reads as TGTGCCAGCAGTCGGGACATCGCCCAAGAGACCCAGTACTTC.

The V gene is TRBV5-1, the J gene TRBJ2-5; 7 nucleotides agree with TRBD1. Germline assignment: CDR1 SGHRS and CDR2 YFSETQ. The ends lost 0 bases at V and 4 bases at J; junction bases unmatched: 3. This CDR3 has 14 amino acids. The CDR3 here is CASSLGQGGETQYF. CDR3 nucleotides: TGCGCCAGCAGCTTGGGACAGGGCGGAGAGACCCAGTACTTC.

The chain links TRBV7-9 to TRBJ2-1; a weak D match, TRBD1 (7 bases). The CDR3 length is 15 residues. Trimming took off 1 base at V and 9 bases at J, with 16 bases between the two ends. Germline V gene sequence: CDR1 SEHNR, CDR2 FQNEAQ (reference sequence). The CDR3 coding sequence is TGTGCCAGCAGCTTAGGTCAGGGGGGTTTGGGTGAGCAGTTCTTC. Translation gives CASSLGQGGLGEQFF.

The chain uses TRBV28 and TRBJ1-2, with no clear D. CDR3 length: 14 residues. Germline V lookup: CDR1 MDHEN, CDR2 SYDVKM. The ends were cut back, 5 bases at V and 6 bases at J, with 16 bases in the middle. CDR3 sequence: CASSVLGLPDGYTF. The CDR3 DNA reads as TGTGCCAGCAGTGTATTGGGCCTTCCTGATGGCTACACCTTC.

CDR3: CAWSRRTGGSEAFF. The CDR3 bases are TGTGCCTGGAGTCGAAGGACAGGGGGCTCTGAAGCTTTCTTT. This sequence joins TRBV30 and TRBJ1-1, with 11 bases fitting TRBD1. This CDR3 is 14 amino acids long. Germline CDR1 reads GTSNPN; CDR2 reads SVGIG (reference sequence). V lost 2 bases to trimming and J lost 6 bases; unmatched junction nucleotides: 5. Looking up the rest from reference TRBV30 and TRBJ1-1 gives the full variable domain: SQTIHQWPATLVQPVGSPLSLECTVEGTSNPNLYWYRQAAGRGLQLLFYSVGIGQISSEVPQNLSASRPQDRQFILSSKKLLLSDSGFYLCAWSRRTGGSEAFFGQGTRLTVV.

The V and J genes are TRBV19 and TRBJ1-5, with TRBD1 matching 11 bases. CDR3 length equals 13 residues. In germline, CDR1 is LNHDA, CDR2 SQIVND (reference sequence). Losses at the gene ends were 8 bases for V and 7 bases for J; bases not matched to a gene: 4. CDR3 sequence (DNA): TGTGCCAGTGGGACAGGGGGAGGGCAGCCCCAGCATTTT. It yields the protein CASGTGGGQPQHF.

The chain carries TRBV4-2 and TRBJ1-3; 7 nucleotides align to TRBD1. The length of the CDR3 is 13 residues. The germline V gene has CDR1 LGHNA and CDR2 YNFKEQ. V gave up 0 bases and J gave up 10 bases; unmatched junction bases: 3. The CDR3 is CASSQDSTGTIYF. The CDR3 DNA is TGTGCCAGCAGCCAAGATTCGACAGGGACCATATATTTT.

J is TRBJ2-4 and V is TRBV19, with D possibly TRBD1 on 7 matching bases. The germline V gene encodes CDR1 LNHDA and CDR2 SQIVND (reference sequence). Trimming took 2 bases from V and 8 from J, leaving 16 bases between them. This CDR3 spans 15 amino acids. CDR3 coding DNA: TGTGCCAGTAGTATACGCGGGACAGCCTTTGACATTCAGTACTTC. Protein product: CASSIRGTAFDIQYF.

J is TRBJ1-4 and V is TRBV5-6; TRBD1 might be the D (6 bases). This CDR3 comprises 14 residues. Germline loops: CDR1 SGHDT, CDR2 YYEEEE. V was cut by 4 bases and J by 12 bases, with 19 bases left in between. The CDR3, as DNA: TGTGCCAGCAGCCTAGACAGGCCCCGGGGGGAACTGTTTTTT. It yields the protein CASSLDRPRGELFF. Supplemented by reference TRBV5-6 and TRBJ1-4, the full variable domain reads DAGVTQSPTHLIKTRGQQVTLRCSPKSGHDTVSWYQQALGQGPQFIFQYYEEEERQRGNFPDRFSGHQFPNYSSELNVNALLLGDSALYLCASSLDRPRGELFFGSGTQLSVL.